The T cell receptor beta chain under discussion was sequenced for a study of T cells in Graves' hyperthyroidism and ophthalmopathy. Turning to the study itself: Specimen type is peripheral blood, collected at initial diagnosis prior to any treatment.

It was RNA transcripts that yielded the amplified TCR beta CDR3 regions. TCR CDR3 underwent first-round RT-PCR with the HTBI primer set. In TCRdb, the multiplex PCR reads were re-called with MiXCR into one record per CDR3 protein. This table holds tens of thousands of distinct CDR3 sequences, just under 50% found once. Many counts were recorded for this clonotype. The CDR3 runs to 15 residues. In germline, CDR1 is MNHNY, CDR2 SVGAGI (reference sequence). J lost 9 bases, V lost 6 bases, and 13 bases had no gene match. This chain uses TRBV6-6 with TRBJ2-1, with 8 bases fitting TRBD2. Sequenced sample: blood. This receptor was obtained from a woman in her forties or fifties with Graves' hyperthyroidism that later progressed to Graves' ophthalmopathy. The CDR3 DNA is TGTGCCAGCAGACCATTTAGCGGGAACTTCATTGAGCAGTTCTTC. It translates to CASRPFSGNFIEQFF.